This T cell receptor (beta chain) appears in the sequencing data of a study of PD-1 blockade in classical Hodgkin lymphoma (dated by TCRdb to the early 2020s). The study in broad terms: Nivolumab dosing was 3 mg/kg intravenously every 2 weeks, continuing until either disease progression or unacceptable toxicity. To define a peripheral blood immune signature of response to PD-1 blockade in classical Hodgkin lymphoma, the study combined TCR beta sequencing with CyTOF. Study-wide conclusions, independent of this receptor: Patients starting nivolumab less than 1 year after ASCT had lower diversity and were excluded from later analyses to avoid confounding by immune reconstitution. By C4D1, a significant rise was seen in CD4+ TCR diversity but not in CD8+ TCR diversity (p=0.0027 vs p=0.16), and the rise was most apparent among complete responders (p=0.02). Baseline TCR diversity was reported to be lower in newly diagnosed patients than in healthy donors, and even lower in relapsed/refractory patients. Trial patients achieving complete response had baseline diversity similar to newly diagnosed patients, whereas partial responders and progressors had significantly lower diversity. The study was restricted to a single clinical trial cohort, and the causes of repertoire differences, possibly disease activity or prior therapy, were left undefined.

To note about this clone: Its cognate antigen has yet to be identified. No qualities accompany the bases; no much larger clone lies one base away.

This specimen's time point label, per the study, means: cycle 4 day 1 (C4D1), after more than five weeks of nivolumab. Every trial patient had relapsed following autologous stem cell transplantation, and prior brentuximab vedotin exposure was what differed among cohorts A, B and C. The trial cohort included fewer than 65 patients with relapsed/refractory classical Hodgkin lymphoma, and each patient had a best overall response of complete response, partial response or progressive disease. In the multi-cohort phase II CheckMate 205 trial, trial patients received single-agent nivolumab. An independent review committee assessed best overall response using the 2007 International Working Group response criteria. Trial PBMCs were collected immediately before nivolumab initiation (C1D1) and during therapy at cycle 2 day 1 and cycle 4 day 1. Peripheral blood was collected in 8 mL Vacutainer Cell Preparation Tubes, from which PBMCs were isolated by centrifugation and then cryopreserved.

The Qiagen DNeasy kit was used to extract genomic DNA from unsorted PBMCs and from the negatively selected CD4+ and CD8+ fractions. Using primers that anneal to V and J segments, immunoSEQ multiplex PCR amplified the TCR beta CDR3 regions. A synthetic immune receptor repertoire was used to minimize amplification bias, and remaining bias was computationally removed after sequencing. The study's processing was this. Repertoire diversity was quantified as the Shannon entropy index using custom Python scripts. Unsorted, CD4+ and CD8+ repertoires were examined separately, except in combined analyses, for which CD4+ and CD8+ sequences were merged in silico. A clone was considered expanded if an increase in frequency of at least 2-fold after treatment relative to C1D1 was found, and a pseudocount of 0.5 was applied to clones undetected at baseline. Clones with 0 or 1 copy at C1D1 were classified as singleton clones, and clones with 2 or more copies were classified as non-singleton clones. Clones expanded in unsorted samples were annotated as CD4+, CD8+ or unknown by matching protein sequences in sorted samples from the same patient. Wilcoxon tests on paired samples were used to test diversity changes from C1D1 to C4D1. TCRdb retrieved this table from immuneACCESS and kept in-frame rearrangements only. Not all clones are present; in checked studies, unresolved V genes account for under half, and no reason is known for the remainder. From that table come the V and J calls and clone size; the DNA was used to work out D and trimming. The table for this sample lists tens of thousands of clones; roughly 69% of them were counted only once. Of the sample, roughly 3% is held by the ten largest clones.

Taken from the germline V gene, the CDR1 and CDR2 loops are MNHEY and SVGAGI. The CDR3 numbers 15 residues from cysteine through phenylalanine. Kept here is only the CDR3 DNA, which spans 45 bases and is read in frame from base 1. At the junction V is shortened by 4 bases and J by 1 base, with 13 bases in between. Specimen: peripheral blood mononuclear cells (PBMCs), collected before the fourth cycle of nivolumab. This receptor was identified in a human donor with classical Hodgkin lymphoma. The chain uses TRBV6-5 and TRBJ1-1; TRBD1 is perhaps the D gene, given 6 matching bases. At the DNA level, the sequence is TGTGCCAGCAGTTCGACCGGGACACCGAACACTGAAGCTTTCTTT. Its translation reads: CASSSTGTPNTEAFF.